This TCR beta chain was obtained from a study of Graves' ophthalmopathy and Graves' hyperthyroidism. Background on the study: Peripheral blood was gathered at the point of initial diagnosis, before any treatment started.

Transcripts of RNA were the source for amplifying TCR beta CDR3 regions. HTBI primers were used in a first-round RT-PCR, which preceded a second-round multiplex PCR. TCRdb reprocessed the multiplex PCR reads via MiXCR and lists one record per CDR3 protein. The data hold 650,000 to 900,000 distinct CDR3 sequences, with roughly two fifths observed a single time. This clonotype was picked up many times. Its antigen is not known. Points from the study as a whole: Blood was where most expanded thyroid clonotypes above 0.001 frequency also turned up.

Germline V gene data show CDR1 as SQVTM and CDR2 as ANQGSEA. Trimming pared 6 bases from V and 5 bases from J, leaving 16 bases between. This CDR3 comprises 13 residues. Additional autoimmune diseases, uncontrolled infections, pregnancy or lactation disqualified patients. Sequencing input: peripheral blood. This sequence joins TRBV29-1 and TRBJ1-1, with D possibly matching TRBD1 (5 bases). This TCR came from an adult man with Graves' ophthalmopathy. CDR3 sequence: CSVDHLGGTEAFF. CDR3 nucleotides: TGCAGCGTCGACCATTTGGGGGGGACTGAAGCTTTCTTT.